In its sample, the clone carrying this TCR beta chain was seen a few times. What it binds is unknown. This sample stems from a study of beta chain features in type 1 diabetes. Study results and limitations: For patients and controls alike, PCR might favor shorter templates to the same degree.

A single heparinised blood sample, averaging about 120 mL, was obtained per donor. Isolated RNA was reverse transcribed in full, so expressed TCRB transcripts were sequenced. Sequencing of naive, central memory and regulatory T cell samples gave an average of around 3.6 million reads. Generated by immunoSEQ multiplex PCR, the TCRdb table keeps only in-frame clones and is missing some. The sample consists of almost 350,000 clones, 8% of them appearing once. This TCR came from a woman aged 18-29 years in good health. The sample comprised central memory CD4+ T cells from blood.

The CDR3 DNA reads TGTGCCAGCAGTCGCGGGGGGACAGTTTCCTACGAGCAGTACTTC. This codes for CASSRGGTVSYEQYF. This chain uses TRBV7-9 with TRBJ2-7; D perhaps matches TRBD2 (8 bases). CDR1 is SEHNR, CDR2 FQNEAQ, per germline (reference sequence). V was clipped by 6 bases and J by 1 base, with 16 bases between them. The CDR3 totals 15 residues.